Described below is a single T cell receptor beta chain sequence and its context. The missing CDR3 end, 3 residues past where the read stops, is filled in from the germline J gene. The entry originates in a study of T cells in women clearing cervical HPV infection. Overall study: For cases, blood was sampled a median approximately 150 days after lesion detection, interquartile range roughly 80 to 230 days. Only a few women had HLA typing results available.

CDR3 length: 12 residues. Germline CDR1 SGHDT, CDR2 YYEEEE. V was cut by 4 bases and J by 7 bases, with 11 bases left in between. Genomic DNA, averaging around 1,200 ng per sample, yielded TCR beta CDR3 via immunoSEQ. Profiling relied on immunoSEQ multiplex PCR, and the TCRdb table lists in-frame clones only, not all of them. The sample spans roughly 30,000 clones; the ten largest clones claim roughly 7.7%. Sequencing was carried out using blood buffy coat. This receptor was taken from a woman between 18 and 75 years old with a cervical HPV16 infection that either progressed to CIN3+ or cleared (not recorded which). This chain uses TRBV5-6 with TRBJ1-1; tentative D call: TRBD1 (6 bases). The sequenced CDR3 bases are TGTGCCAGCAGCCGACAGGCCCTTGAA. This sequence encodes CASSRQALE. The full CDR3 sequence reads CASSRQALEAFF.